The clone carrying this TCR beta chain was counted between two and nine times. What it binds is not known. The use of a sample-barcoded 5' primer and a J-beta primer mix characterized a second PCR of 7 to 11 cycles. TCRdb passed the 5' RACE reads through MiXCR, listing each CDR3 protein once. The sample records 1.6 million or so distinct CDR3 sequences, 30% to 40% being singletons. Per germline, CDR1 SGHRS and CDR2 YFSETQ. CDR3 length: 16 residues. Trimming pared 0 bases from V and 10 bases from J, leaving 20 bases between. These data originate in a study of blood T cells in healthy people across ages. Study results and limitations: Both naive CD4+ cell counts and diversity were greater in long-lived donors than in aged donors. Roughly linearly, TCR beta diversity per million T cells fell as age increased.

About 9.9 milliliters of peripheral blood were drawn from each donor. This sequence joins TRBV5-1 and TRBJ2-1, with D unresolved. The receptor was derived from a woman under 40 in good health. Sequenced material: blood. The CDR3 protein is CASSLAHSDGSLEQFF. In DNA, the CDR3 is TGCGCCAGCAGCTTGGCCCATTCCGATGGGTCCCTGGAGCAGTTCTTC.